A selection of T cell receptor beta chains follows, all from one sample in a study of T cell changes during pregnancy in multiple sclerosis. Sequenced by immunoSEQ multiplex PCR; TCRdb stores in-frame clones only, minus some. Altogether around 85,000 clones are present, approximately 91% being singletons, with the ten largest covering 3% to 4%. The specimen comprised PBMCs, sampled in the first trimester of pregnancy. Source of these receptors: a female donor in good health, serving as a control in a pregnancy study. Some clones in this sample may be carry-over from other donors' samples. Both conserved end residues are part of each CDR3. The order of the fields is CDR3 DNA, CDR3 protein, CDR3 length, J gene, clone size, V gene, D gene. The D gene is left open where the match is weak. A row's size may be missing; if present it is once, few, many or a size class.

CDR3nt: TGTGCCAGCATCCTACAGGTGAAGAGCTCCTACAATGAGCAGTTCTTC
CDR3aa: CASILQVKSSYNEQFF
len: 16
j_gene: TRBJ2-1
abundance: NA
v_gene: TRBV7-7
d_gene: NA

CDR3nt: TGTGCCAGCTCACCACTGCGGGACAGGGGCTCTGGGGCCAACGTCCTGACTTTC
CDR3aa: CASSPLRDRGSGANVLTF
len: 18
j_gene: TRBJ2-6
abundance: once
v_gene: TRBV18
d_gene: TRBD1

CDR3nt: TGTGCCAGCAGCTTGGCCGTGGGACTAGCGCACACAGATACGCAGTATTTT
CDR3aa: CASSLAVGLAHTDTQYF
len: 17
j_gene: TRBJ2-3
abundance: NA
v_gene: TRBV5-4
d_gene: TRBD2

CDR3nt: TGTGCCACCAGCAGAGATTTTAGCGGGAGGGAATACAATGAGCAGTTCTTC
CDR3aa: CATSRDFSGREYNEQFF
len: 17
j_gene: TRBJ2-1
abundance: NA
v_gene: TRBV15
d_gene: TRBD2

CDR3nt: TGTGCCAGCAGTCTCGAGGGGGCGAGGGGCGGGGAGCTGTTTTTT
CDR3aa: CASSLEGARGGELFF
len: 15
j_gene: TRBJ2-2
abundance: NA
v_gene: TRBV25-1
d_gene: TRBD1

CDR3nt: TGTGCCAGCAGTCCTGTAAGGGGGAGCAATGAGCAGTTCTTC
CDR3aa: CASSPVRGSNEQFF
len: 14
j_gene: TRBJ2-1
abundance: NA
v_gene: TRBV27
d_gene: NA

CDR3nt: TGTGCCAGCAGCTTAGTATCCAGGGGCGACTATGGCTACACCTTC
CDR3aa: CASSLVSRGDYGYTF
len: 15
j_gene: TRBJ1-2
abundance: NA
v_gene: TRBV11-2
d_gene: NA

CDR3nt: TGTGCCAGCAGTGACCAGACAGGTCCTATCCAGCCCCAGCATTTT
CDR3aa: CASSDQTGPIQPQHF
len: 15
j_gene: TRBJ1-5
abundance: NA
v_gene: TRBV6-1
d_gene: NA

CDR3nt: TGCGCCAGCAGCTTCCGTTTGGGCCCTACTCTCATGAACACTGAAGCTTTCTTT
CDR3aa: CASSFRLGPTLMNTEAFF
len: 18
j_gene: TRBJ1-1
abundance: NA
v_gene: TRBV5-1
d_gene: NA

CDR3nt: TGTGCCAGTAGTCTAAGAGGGGACAGTGAAGCTTTCTTT
CDR3aa: CASSLRGDSEAFF
len: 13
j_gene: TRBJ1-1
abundance: NA
v_gene: TRBV19
d_gene: TRBD1

CDR3nt: TGTGCCAGCGCGTCCGGGACAGGGGATGAAAAACTGTTTTTT
CDR3aa: CASASGTGDEKLFF
len: 14
j_gene: TRBJ1-4
abundance: once
v_gene: TRBV7-2
d_gene: TRBD1

CDR3nt: TGTGCCTGGAGTGTAGGACAGGGGGCTTCACCCCTCCACTTT
CDR3aa: CAWSVGQGASPLHF
len: 14
j_gene: TRBJ1-6
abundance: few
v_gene: TRBV30
d_gene: TRBD1

CDR3nt: TGCGCCAGCAGCCAAGAGTTTAGCGGGAGATTGGAGCAGTTCTTC
CDR3aa: CASSQEFSGRLEQFF
len: 15
j_gene: TRBJ2-1
abundance: NA
v_gene: TRBV4-3
d_gene: TRBD2

CDR3nt: TGTGCCAGCAGCTTAGTGCCGGGACAGGGCCGCCAAGAGACCCAGTACTTC
CDR3aa: CASSLVPGQGRQETQYF
len: 17
j_gene: TRBJ2-5
abundance: NA
v_gene: TRBV13
d_gene: TRBD1

CDR3nt: TGCGCCAGCAGCCAAGATGGAGGCCAACGTAATTCACCCCTCCACTTT
CDR3aa: CASSQDGGQRNSPLHF
len: 16
j_gene: TRBJ1-6
abundance: NA
v_gene: TRBV4-1
d_gene: NA

CDR3nt: TGTGCCATCAGTGAACTTACGGGACAGGATTCTTTTTTT
CDR3aa: CAISELTGQDSFF
len: 13
j_gene: TRBJ1-1
abundance: NA
v_gene: TRBV10-3
d_gene: TRBD1

CDR3nt: TGTGCCAGCAGTTTAACGGGGGCGGGGGGAAACACTGAAGCTTTCTTT
CDR3aa: CASSLTGAGGNTEAFF
len: 16
j_gene: TRBJ1-1
abundance: NA
v_gene: TRBV27
d_gene: NA

CDR3nt: TGCAGCGTTGCCTACGGGAGGCCCTACGAGCAGTACTTC
CDR3aa: CSVAYGRPYEQYF
len: 13
j_gene: TRBJ2-7
abundance: NA
v_gene: TRBV29-1
d_gene: TRBD2

CDR3nt: TGCGCCAGCAGCCGACAGGGGAATGAGCAGTTCTTC
CDR3aa: CASSRQGNEQFF
len: 12
j_gene: TRBJ2-1
abundance: NA
v_gene: TRBV4-1
d_gene: TRBD1

CDR3nt: TGTGCCAGTAGTCTTCGGACAGGGCAGCGGGCAGATACGCAGTATTTT
CDR3aa: CASSLRTGQRADTQYF
len: 16
j_gene: TRBJ2-3
abundance: NA
v_gene: TRBV19
d_gene: TRBD1

CDR3nt: TGTGCCAGCAGCCAACCATCCGGGACTAGCGACCTTTTGACCTACAATGAGCAGTTCTTC
CDR3aa: CASSQPSGTSDLLTYNEQFF
len: 20
j_gene: TRBJ2-1
abundance: NA
v_gene: TRBV4-2
d_gene: TRBD2

CDR3nt: TGTGCCACGACAGGGGGGGGCTCTGGGGCCAACGTCCTGACTTTC
CDR3aa: CATTGGGSGANVLTF
len: 15
j_gene: TRBJ2-6
abundance: NA
v_gene: TRBV10-3
d_gene: TRBD1

CDR3nt: TGTGCCAGCGCGGGGGGAAGGTCAACTGGGGCCAACGTCCTGACTTTC
CDR3aa: CASAGGRSTGANVLTF
len: 16
j_gene: TRBJ2-6
abundance: NA
v_gene: TRBV7-2
d_gene: TRBD2

CDR3nt: TGCGCCAGCAGTGAGTGGCAGGGGGCTCAGGGCTACACCTTC
CDR3aa: CASSEWQGAQGYTF
len: 14
j_gene: TRBJ1-2
abundance: NA
v_gene: TRBV10-2
d_gene: TRBD1

CDR3nt: TGTGCCAGCAGCCGTTGGACAGGGGGAGAGGAAAAACTGTTTTTT
CDR3aa: CASSRWTGGEEKLFF
len: 15
j_gene: TRBJ1-4
abundance: NA
v_gene: TRBV6-5
d_gene: TRBD1

CDR3nt: TGTGCCAGCAGCAACCCGTGGGGGCTTGACACTGAAGCTTTCTTT
CDR3aa: CASSNPWGLDTEAFF
len: 15
j_gene: TRBJ1-1
abundance: NA
v_gene: TRBV7-9
d_gene: NA

CDR3nt: TGTGCCAGCAGTGAACCTTACCAGGGGGCGGGGGAGCAGTACTTC
CDR3aa: CASSEPYQGAGEQYF
len: 15
j_gene: TRBJ2-7
abundance: NA
v_gene: TRBV6-4
d_gene: TRBD1

CDR3nt: TGCGCCAGCAGCCAATACGAGGGCACTGAAGCTTTCTTT
CDR3aa: CASSQYEGTEAFF
len: 13
j_gene: TRBJ1-1
abundance: NA
v_gene: TRBV4-1
d_gene: NA

CDR3nt: TGTGCCAGCAGCTTAGATTTAACCGGGACAGGGGACAACTATGGCTACACCTTC
CDR3aa: CASSLDLTGTGDNYGYTF
len: 18
j_gene: TRBJ1-2
abundance: NA
v_gene: TRBV7-2
d_gene: TRBD1

CDR3nt: TGTGCCAGTAGTCAGGGGGGCGGGGAGACCCAGTACTTC
CDR3aa: CASSQGGGETQYF
len: 13
j_gene: TRBJ2-5
abundance: NA
v_gene: TRBV19
d_gene: NA

CDR3nt: TGTGCCAGTAGGGAGACAGGGGCCCCCCTGGATACGCAGTATTTT
CDR3aa: CASRETGAPLDTQYF
len: 15
j_gene: TRBJ2-3
abundance: NA
v_gene: TRBV19
d_gene: TRBD1

CDR3nt: TGTGCCAGTAGTATACCCCTACAGGGTATGTATGGCTACACCTTC
CDR3aa: CASSIPLQGMYGYTF
len: 15
j_gene: TRBJ1-2
abundance: NA
v_gene: TRBV19
d_gene: NA

CDR3nt: TGTGCCAGCAGCCAAGAAAGGGGCTACCAAGAGACCCAGTACTTC
CDR3aa: CASSQERGYQETQYF
len: 15
j_gene: TRBJ2-5
abundance: NA
v_gene: TRBV4-2
d_gene: NA

CDR3nt: TGTGCCAGCAGTGAAGGCCCTAGTGCGGGTGAGCAGTACTTC
CDR3aa: CASSEGPSAGEQYF
len: 14
j_gene: TRBJ2-7
abundance: once
v_gene: TRBV6-1
d_gene: NA

CDR3nt: TGTGCCAGCAGCTCTAGCGAGGGGTCCTACGAGCAGTACTTC
CDR3aa: CASSSSEGSYEQYF
len: 14
j_gene: TRBJ2-7
abundance: NA
v_gene: TRBV7-9
d_gene: NA

CDR3nt: TGTGCCAGCAGCGTAGCTACTGCGGGTCCCACAGATACGCAGTATTTT
CDR3aa: CASSVATAGPTDTQYF
len: 16
j_gene: TRBJ2-3
abundance: NA
v_gene: TRBV9
d_gene: NA